What follows describes a single T cell receptor beta chain. The sample comes from a study of blood T cell repertoires in COVID-19. Study-level background: Researchers got acute and convalescent COVID-19 samples from the United States, Italy and Spain. Sources were T cells, B-cell-depleted T cells, or PBMCs; the material itself was cDNA or gDNA.

The authors' processing: Cell counts per sample came from amplifying reference gene primers. The protocol was immunoSEQ multiplex PCR, while the TCRdb copy is restricted to in-frame clones and leaves out a portion. The V and J calls and clone size come from that table; D and trimming were worked out from the DNA. The sample lists about 170,000 clones, about 80% seen once, with roughly 1.9% in the top ten. Germline CDR1 is LNHDA and CDR2 is SQIVND (reference sequence). The ends lost 0 bases at V and 5 bases at J; junction bases unmatched: 5. There are 16 residues in the CDR3. Sequenced sample: peripheral blood. The chain uses TRBV19 and TRBJ1-4; 8 nucleotides match TRBD1. The receptor was derived from a woman over 75 with acute or convalescent COVID-19. CDR3 sequence (DNA): TGTGCCAGTAGTATAGATCGGACAGGGTTGAATGAAAAACTGTTTTTT. This translates into CASSIDRTGLNEKLFF.